The present entry profiles one TCR beta chain with its context. The antigen is unknown. The data stem from a study of Ad26.COV2.S vaccination and SARS-CoV-2 variants. Overall study findings and caveats: Breadth, reportedly substantial, characterized the spike-specific CD8+ and CD4+ T cell responses after vaccination. Breadth of non-spike TCRs did not differ between vaccinees and placebo recipients. Overall T cell responses may have been underestimated by the analyses of TCR breadth and depth.

Treatment described: around 19 received Ad26.COV2.S at low or high dose, single or two shots; several received placebo; per-sample allocation not given. Sample collection was performed on day 63 after the first vaccine or placebo injection. Here immunoSEQ multiplex PCR was the method, and the copy in TCRdb shows in-frame clones only, minus some. The sample carries approximately 250,000 clones, roughly 87% recorded once. The V gene's germline CDR1 is GTSNPN and CDR2 SVGIG (reference sequence). The CDR3 is 12 amino acids. V shed 3 bases and J shed 1 base, with 5 bases lying between them. This material consisted of peripheral blood, taken in a trial of Ad26.COV2.S vaccine versus placebo. This chain uses TRBV30 with TRBJ2-3; D gene ambiguous. The sequence derives from a person between 18 and 65 years old who received the Ad26.COV2.S COVID-19 vaccine or a placebo. CDR3 sequence (DNA): TGTGCCTGGAGAAAGGGCACAGATACGCAGTATTTT. Its translation is CAWRKGTDTQYF.